This T cell receptor (beta chain) is from a study of shared clonotypes between healthy human individuals. On this clone itself: The antigen is unknown.

Profiled with immunoSEQ multiplex PCR; TCRdb holds only in-frame clones, not every one. The sample has about 670,000 clones; roughly 78% are singletons. Findings and caveats of the study: Clonotypes not shared had lower generation probabilities than those common to all four donors.

CD45RA-negative memory and CD45RA+ naive subsets were split from the CD4+ cells. The CDR3 extends over 19 amino acids. The V gene lost 2 bases and the J gene lost 4 bases, with 27 bases spanning the gap. Per germline, CDR1 KGHSH and CDR2 LQKENI. J is TRBJ2-7 and V is TRBV18, with a weak D call TRBD1 (6 bases). The sequencing input was memory CD4+ T cells sorted from blood. Indicated subset: CD45RA-negative fraction. This TCR came from a woman under 40 in good health. The CDR3 DNA sequence: TGTGCCAGCTCACCAGTGATGATCTGGGGGCCCCGTAGCCTATACGAGCAGTACTTC. It specifies CASSPVMIWGPRSLYEQYF.